The 24 T cell receptor beta chains below were found in one sample sequenced in a study of T cells after yellow fever vaccination. MiXCR was run by TCRdb on the 5' RACE reads, yielding one entry per CDR3 protein. The sample shows around 100,000 distinct CDR3 sequences, roughly 8.9% of them seen only once. The sample here was CD8+ T cells sorted from PBMCs, taken 45 days after the yellow fever booster vaccination. The receptors derive from a man aged 25 to 40 who received the YFV17D yellow fever vaccine.

This sequence joins TRBV7-6 and TRBJ1-1; perhaps TRBD1 as D (6 bases). V dropped 1 base and J dropped 1 base, with 13 bases sitting between them. This CDR3 contains 16 residues. Germline V gives CDR1 SGHVS, CDR2 FNYEAQ. The CDR3 loop reads CASSLVRGGGNTEAFF. CDR3 coding DNA: TGTGCCAGCAGCTTAGTTAGGGGAGGGGGGAACACTGAAGCTTTCTTT.

This clonotype occurred many times. The chain recombines TRBV9 with TRBJ2-1; 8 nucleotides match TRBD2. The CDR3 is 16 amino acids. J gave up 2 bases and V 0 bases, and 4 bases lay outside the gene matches. CDR1 is SGDLS and CDR2 is YYNGEE in the germline V gene. CDR3 DNA: TGTGCCAGCAGCGTAGGGGGACTAGGAACCTACAATGAGCAGTTCTTC. It codes for CASSVGGLGTYNEQFF.

In this sample, this clonotype turned up many times. This chain joins TRBV20-1 and TRBJ2-1; weak D call: TRBD1 (6 bases). The V end lost 0 bases, the J end lost 5 bases, and 17 bases lay between the germline ends. The CDR3 contains 16 residues. Germline V lookup: CDR1 DFQATT, CDR2 SNEGSKA (reference sequence). The CDR3: CSARDEQGTSNNEQFF. The CDR3 nucleotides read TGCAGTGCTAGAGACGAACAGGGAACGAGCAACAATGAGCAGTTCTTC.

This clonotype was counted many times. This rearrangement joins TRBV6-5 to TRBJ2-5; 10 nucleotides line up with TRBD2. The CDR3 totals 18 residues. Germline V gives CDR1 MNHEY, CDR2 SVGAGI. V shed 6 bases, J shed 5 bases, and the junction held 18 bases outside the gene matches. The CDR3 bases are TGTGCCAGCAGCCCTGTGAGCCGAGCGGGAGGGCCGGGGGAGACCCAGTACTTC. Encoded protein: CASSPVSRAGGPGETQYF.

This clonotype was counted between two and nine times. The rearrangement links TRBV4-2 to TRBJ2-7; TRBD2 matches 8 bases. The germline V gene has CDR1 LGHNA and CDR2 YNFKEQ. Trimming at V came to 0 bases and at J to 2 bases, leaving 6 bases not matched to a gene. CDR3 length: 16 residues. CDR3 in amino acids: CASSQELAAGAYEQYF. The CDR3 DNA is TGTGCCAGCAGCCAAGAGTTGGCAGCGGGAGCCTACGAGCAGTACTTC.

This clonotype was recorded at least ten times. The chain employs TRBV15 and TRBJ2-2; D is possibly TRBD2 (6 bases). Trimming left V 4 bases short and J 2 bases short, with 11 bases between. The CDR3 loop spans 15 amino acids. From germline, CDR1 is LNHNV and CDR2 YYDKDF (reference sequence). The CDR3 reads CATSKAAGNTGELFF. The CDR3 DNA reads TGTGCCACCAGCAAAGCGGCGGGAAACACCGGGGAGCTGTTTTTT. The entire variable domain, with the rest obtained from reference TRBV15 and TRBJ2-2, is as follows: DAMVIQNPRYQVTQFGKPVTLSCSQTLNHNVMYWYQQKSSQAPKLLFHYYDKDFNNEADTPDNFQSRRPNTSFCFLDIRSPGLGDTAMYLCATSKAAGNTGELFFGEGSRLTVL.

This clonotype showed up many times. The chain recombines TRBV29-1 with TRBJ2-1; 9 bases line up with TRBD1. This CDR3 is 14 amino acids long. Trimming cost V 3 bases and J 4 bases; bases outside gene matches: 4. The germline CDR1 and CDR2 sequences are SQVTM and ANQGSEA. CDR3 in DNA: TGCAGCGTTGAGGGACAGGGCACTTACAATGAGCAGTTCTTC. Its translation: CSVEGQGTYNEQFF.

The chain recombines TRBV5-4 with TRBJ2-7; 8 nucleotides agree with TRBD1. CDR3 size: 13 residues. CDR1 is SGHNT, CDR2 YYREEE, per germline (reference sequence). V lost 4 bases and J lost 2; bases outside the gene matches: 2. CDR3 sequence (DNA): TGTGCCAGCAGCGAGGGACAGGCCTACGAGCAGTACTTC. It is translated as CASSEGQAYEQYF.

This clonotype was observed at least ten times. The chain links TRBV14 to TRBJ2-1, with TRBD1 matching over 7 bases. The CDR3 covers 16 residues. V dropped 3 bases and J dropped 2; count of bases not matched to a gene: 7. In germline, CDR1 is SGHDN, CDR2 FVKESK. This CDR3 is CASSHTGASAYNEQFF. In nucleotides, the CDR3 is TGTGCCAGCAGCCATACAGGGGCCTCCGCCTACAATGAGCAGTTCTTC.

The table lists this clonotype with many counts. This rearrangement joins TRBV3-1 to TRBJ2-7; possibly TRBD2 for D (6 bases). Germline CDR1 reads LGHDT; CDR2 reads YNNKEL (reference sequence). CDR3 length: 15 residues. V shed 0 bases and J shed 0 bases, with 9 bases lying between them. The DNA of the CDR3 is TGTGCCAGCAGCCAAGAGGGACTGGGCTCCTACGAGCAGTACTTC. The encoded protein is CASSQEGLGSYEQYF.

In this sample, this clonotype turned up many times. The V call is TRBV12-3 or TRBV12-4, the J call TRBJ2-2, with TRBD2 matching over 11 bases. This CDR3 is built from 18 residues. J gave up 6 bases and V 4 bases, and 13 bases lay outside the gene matches. For the CDR3, the DNA is TGTGCCAGCAGTTCGACTAGCGGGGAGATTGCGCCGGCCGGGGAGCTGTTTTTT. Amino acid sequence: CASSSTSGEIAPAGELFF.

This clonotype was recorded at least ten times. The gene calls are TRBV11-2 and TRBJ1-3; no clear D. V lost 5 bases and J 0 bases, leaving 8 bases between the germline ends. This CDR3 spans 14 amino acids. Germline assignment: CDR1 SGHAT and CDR2 FQNNGV. The CDR3 spells CASSTINSGNTIYF. In DNA form, the CDR3 reads TGTGCCAGCAGCACCATTAACTCTGGAAACACCATATATTTT.

This clonotype was observed at least ten times. The chain uses TRBV28 and TRBJ2-5; TRBD2 might be the D (6 bases). Between the trimmed V and J ends, which lost 11 bases and 4 bases, there was a span of 14 bases. Per germline, CDR1 MDHEN and CDR2 SYDVKM. The CDR3 totals 12 residues. The DNA for the CDR3 is TGTGCCGGGGGGAGGTCCGGAGAGACCCAGTACTTC. This translates into CAGGRSGETQYF. Together with reference TRBV28 and TRBJ2-5, the CDR3 gives the full variable domain: DVKVTQSSRYLVKRTGEKVFLECVQDMDHENMFWYRQDPGLGLRLIYFSYDVKMKEKGDIPEGYSVSREKKERFSLILESASTNQTSMYLCAGGRSGETQYFGPGTRLLVL.

This clonotype was seen more than once but under ten times. This sequence joins TRBV7-2 and TRBJ2-1; 8 positions agree with TRBD1. The trim removed 3 bases at V and 4 bases at J, leaving 5 bases unmatched. CDR1 is SGHTA and CDR2 is FQGNSA in the germline V gene. The CDR3 totals 15 residues. The DNA of the CDR3 is TGTGCCAGCAGCTTTTATCGGACAGGGTACAATGAGCAGTTCTTC. Its protein is CASSFYRTGYNEQFF.

Ten or more counts support this clonotype. J is TRBJ2-7 and V is TRBV20-1; 7 positions agree with TRBD1. This CDR3 has 14 residues. The V and J ends lost 1 base and 0 bases, in that order; junction bases with no gene match: 3. Germline V gene lookup returns CDR1 DFQATT and CDR2 SNEGSKA (reference sequence). CDR3: CSARADRVSYEQYF. CDR3 in DNA: TGCAGTGCTAGAGCCGACAGGGTCTCCTACGAGCAGTACTTC.

This clonotype came up many times. As DNA, the CDR3 is TGCAGTGTTAGGTCCTACAATGAGCAGTTCTTC. Encoded protein: CSVRSYNEQFF. The chain combines TRBV20-1 with TRBJ2-1; D not resolved. The CDR3 runs to 11 residues. V was pared by 7 bases and J by 1 base, with 5 bases between. Germline V lookup: CDR1 DFQATT, CDR2 SNEGSKA (reference sequence).

This clonotype was counted a few times. This chain joins TRBV19 and TRBJ2-1; D uncertain. The CDR3 is made up of 17 amino acids. From germline, CDR1 is LNHDA and CDR2 SQIVND (reference sequence). Trimming removed 3 bases from V and 0 bases from J, with 15 bases in between. DNA of the CDR3: TGTGCCAGTAGTATCCCTGGGTTCTCCAGCTCCTACAATGAGCAGTTCTTC. Its protein is CASSIPGFSSSYNEQFF.

This chain uses TRBV9 with TRBJ2-7, with 8 bases identical to TRBD1. Germline V CDR1 and CDR2: SGDLS, YYNGEE. This CDR3 spans 16 amino acids. Trimming took 0 bases from V and 7 from J; bases not matched to a gene: 12. CDR3 sequence reads: CASSVGQQGGHQEQYF. In DNA, the CDR3 is TGTGCCAGCAGCGTAGGACAACAGGGGGGTCATCAAGAGCAGTACTTC.

At least ten counts were recorded for this clonotype. The V and J genes are TRBV27 and TRBJ2-1, with 9 bases that match TRBD2. The V gene's germline CDR1 is MNHEY and CDR2 SMNVEV (reference sequence). V shed 2 bases, J shed 11 bases, and the junction held 1 base outside the gene matches. The CDR3 loop spans 12 amino acids. CDR3 protein: CASSLTSGQQFF. The CDR3 region has the DNA TGTGCCAGCAGTTTAACTAGCGGGCAGCAGTTCTTC.

The chain joins TRBV20-1 to TRBJ2-3; D could derive from TRBD1 or TRBD2 (6 bases each). Germline V lookup: CDR1 DFQATT, CDR2 SNEGSKA (reference sequence). The CDR3 has 14 residues. Trimming took 5 bases from V and 3 from J, leaving 15 bases between them. CDR3 nucleotide sequence: TGCAGTGCTCCCCTAGGGGGGAAGACAGATACGCAGTATTTT. This translates into CSAPLGGKTDTQYF.

This clonotype was counted only a few times. This chain joins TRBV4-1 and TRBJ2-5, with 9 bases that match TRBD2. CDR3 length: 17 amino acids. Per germline, CDR1 MGHRA and CDR2 YSYEKL. The V segment lost 0 bases and the J segment 4 bases; nucleotides outside the gene matches: 9. CDR3 sequence: CASSQDPLAGGRETQYF. In nucleotides, the CDR3 is TGCGCCAGCAGCCAAGATCCACTGGCGGGAGGGCGAGAGACCCAGTACTTC.

The table lists this clonotype with many counts. The V and J genes are TRBV10-3 and TRBJ2-5, with 13 bases that match TRBD2. The CDR3 covers 16 residues. V shed 3 bases and J 4 bases; nucleotides not matched to a gene: 5. Germline V gene sequence: CDR1 ENHRY, CDR2 SYGVKD. CDR3 region: CAISDPGLAGPETQYF. CDR3 in DNA: TGTGCCATCAGTGACCCGGGACTAGCGGGACCAGAGACCCAGTACTTC.

The sample holds many counts of this clonotype. This chain joins TRBV28 and TRBJ2-1, with 11 bases matching TRBD2. Germline V gives CDR1 MDHEN, CDR2 SYDVKM. The CDR3 extends over 15 amino acids. Unmatched junction bases numbered 6, after V lost 3 bases and J lost 8 bases. The CDR3 reads CASSLSLAGEDEQFF. DNA of the CDR3: TGTGCCAGCAGTTTGTCACTAGCGGGAGAAGATGAGCAGTTCTTC.

A few counts support this clonotype. The V call is TRBV6-5, the J call TRBJ2-3, with D perhaps TRBD1 (6 bases). This CDR3 is 17 amino acids long. In germline, CDR1 is MNHEY, CDR2 SVGAGI. The germline V and J ends were trimmed by 1 base and 0 bases, with 14 bases remaining between them. The CDR3 loop reads CASSYLNLDRSTDTQYF. CDR3 nucleotides: TGTGCCAGCAGTTACTTAAATCTGGACAGAAGCACAGATACGCAGTATTTT.